This T cell receptor (beta chain) was recovered during a study of the immune and genomic landscape of osteosarcoma. Some clones are missing from TCRdb's copy, which holds only in-frame ones; the method was immunoSEQ multiplex PCR. The data show approximately 9,400 clones, with about 71% seen just once and 18% held by the top ten. Primary, local recurrence and metastasis osteosarcoma tumors were taken after treatment from poor-prognosis patients. Per germline, CDR1 GTSNPN and CDR2 SVGIG (reference sequence). The CDR3 has 14 residues. Trimming stripped 1 base from V and 0 bases from J, with 7 bases between. About this clone itself: Its specificity is not known.

Study-wide points: Clonality was higher in immune-hot C3 than cold C1, yet still low.

The chain carries TRBV30 and TRBJ1-3; D ambiguous. The sequence derives from a human donor with osteosarcoma. Sequencing input: osteosarcoma tumor tissue from the lung. CDR3 protein: CAWSGGFSGNTIYF. CDR3 DNA sequence: TGTGCCTGGAGTGGCGGTTTCTCTGGAAACACCATATATTTT.